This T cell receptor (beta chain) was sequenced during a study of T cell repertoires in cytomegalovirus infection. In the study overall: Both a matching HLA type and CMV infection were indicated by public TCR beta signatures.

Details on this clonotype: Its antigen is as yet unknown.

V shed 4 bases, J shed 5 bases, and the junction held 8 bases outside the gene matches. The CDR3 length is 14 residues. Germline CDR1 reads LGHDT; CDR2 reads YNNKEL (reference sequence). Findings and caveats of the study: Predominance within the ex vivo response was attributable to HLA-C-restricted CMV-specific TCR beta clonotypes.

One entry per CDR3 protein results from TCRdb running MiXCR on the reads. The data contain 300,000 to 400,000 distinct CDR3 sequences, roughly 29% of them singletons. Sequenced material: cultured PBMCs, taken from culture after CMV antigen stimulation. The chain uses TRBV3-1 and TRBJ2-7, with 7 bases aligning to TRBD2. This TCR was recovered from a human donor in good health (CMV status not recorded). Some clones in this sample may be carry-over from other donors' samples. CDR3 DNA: TGTGCCAGCAGCCGCATCAGCGGGGACGACGAGCAGTACTTC. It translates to CASSRISGDDEQYF.